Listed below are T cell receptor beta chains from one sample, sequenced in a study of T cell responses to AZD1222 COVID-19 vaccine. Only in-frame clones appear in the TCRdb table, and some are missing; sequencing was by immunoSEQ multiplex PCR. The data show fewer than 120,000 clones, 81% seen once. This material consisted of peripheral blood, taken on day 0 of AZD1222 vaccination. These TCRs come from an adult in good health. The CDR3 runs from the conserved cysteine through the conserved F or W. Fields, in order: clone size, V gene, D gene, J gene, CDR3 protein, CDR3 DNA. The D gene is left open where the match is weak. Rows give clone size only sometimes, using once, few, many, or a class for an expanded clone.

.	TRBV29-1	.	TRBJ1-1	CSVARGGSTEAFF	TGCAGCGTTGCCCGAGGGGGGTCCACTGAAGCTTTCTTT
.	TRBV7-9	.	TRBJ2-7	CASSSQYEQYF	TGTGCCAGCAGCTCTCAGTACGAGCAGTACTTC
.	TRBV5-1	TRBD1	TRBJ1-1	CASSSRQGGSRGTEAFF	TGCGCCAGCAGCTCTAGACAGGGCGGTTCTAGGGGCACTGAAGCTTTCTTT
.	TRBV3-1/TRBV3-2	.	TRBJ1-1	CASSSRGAGNTEAFF	TGTGCCAGCAGCTCCCGGGGGGCGGGGAACACTGAAGCTTTCTTT
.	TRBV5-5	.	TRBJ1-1	CASSLRDWGNTEAFF	TGTGCCAGCAGCTTGCGGGACTGGGGAAACACTGAAGCTTTCTTT
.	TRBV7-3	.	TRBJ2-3	CASGVGSEGTQYF	TGTGCCTCAGGAGTTGGTTCGGAGGGTACGCAGTATTTT
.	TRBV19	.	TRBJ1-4	CASHEGRGNEKLFF	TGTGCCAGCCACGAGGGGAGAGGGAATGAAAAACTGTTTTTT
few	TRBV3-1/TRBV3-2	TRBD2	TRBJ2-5	CASSQGGTTEETQYF	TGTGCCAGCAGCCAAGGGGGGACTACGGAGGAGACCCAGTACTTC
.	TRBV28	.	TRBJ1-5	CTSSLSGAVSQPQHF	TGTACCAGCAGTTTATCAGGGGCTGTGAGTCAGCCCCAGCATTTT
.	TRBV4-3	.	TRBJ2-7	CASSLAPGTHEQYF	TGCGCCAGCAGCCTAGCCCCAGGGACCCACGAGCAGTACTTC
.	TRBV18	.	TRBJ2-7	CASSQTADSYEQYF	TGTGCCAGCTCCCAAACAGCTGACTCCTACGAGCAGTACTTC
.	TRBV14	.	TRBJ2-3	CASSQSGTTSHPQYF	TGTGCCAGCAGCCAATCCGGGACAACCTCACATCCGCAGTATTTT
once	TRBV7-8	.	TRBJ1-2	CASRPNAARRKDYGYTF	TGTGCCAGCAGGCCGAACGCCGCCCGGCGAAAGGACTATGGCTACACCTTC
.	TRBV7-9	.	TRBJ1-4	CAAGKRGTNEKLFF	TGTGCCGCAGGAAAAAGGGGGACTAATGAAAAACTGTTTTTT
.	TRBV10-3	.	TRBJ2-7	CAISLGGSSYEQYF	TGTGCCATCAGTTTAGGGGGGAGCTCCTACGAGCAGTACTTC
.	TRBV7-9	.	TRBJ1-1	CASTLSGGTEAFF	TGTGCCAGCACCCTCAGTGGGGGCACTGAAGCTTTCTTT
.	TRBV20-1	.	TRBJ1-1	CSAPYDTEAFF	TGCAGTGCCCCGTACGACACTGAAGCTTTCTTT
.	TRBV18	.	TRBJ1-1	CASSPLSKGPNTEAFF	TGTGCCAGCTCACCCCTTTCCAAGGGCCCTAACACTGAAGCTTTCTTT
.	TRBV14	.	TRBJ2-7	CASSATWAGRYEQYF	TGTGCCAGCAGCGCGACTTGGGCAGGACGATACGAGCAGTACTTC
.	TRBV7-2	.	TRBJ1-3	CASSLRQGRASGGNTIYF	TGTGCCAGCAGCTTGAGACAAGGACGCGCGTCTGGGGGAAACACCATATATTTT
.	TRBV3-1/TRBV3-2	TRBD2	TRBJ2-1	CASSLAGGRYNEQFF	TGTGCCAGCAGCCTAGCGGGGGGGCGTTACAATGAGCAGTTCTTC
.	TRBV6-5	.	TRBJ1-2	CASSYPGQSDYGYTF	TGTGCCAGCAGCTACCCCGGACAGAGCGACTATGGCTACACCTTC
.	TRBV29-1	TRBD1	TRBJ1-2	CSVDIGTGDVHGYTF	TGCAGCGTTGATATCGGGACAGGGGATGTGCATGGCTACACCTTC
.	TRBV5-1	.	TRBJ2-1	CASSLDGSYNEQFF	TGCGCCAGCAGCTTGGACGGCTCCTACAATGAGCAGTTCTTC
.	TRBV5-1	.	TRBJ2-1	CASSLVGGAYNEQFF	TGCGCCAGCAGCTTGGTAGGCGGGGCATACAATGAGCAGTTCTTC
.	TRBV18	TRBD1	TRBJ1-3	CASSPQGAGNTIYF	TGTGCCAGCTCACCACAGGGGGCAGGAAACACCATATATTTT
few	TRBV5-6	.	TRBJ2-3	CASSPDTDTQYF	TGTGCCAGCAGCCCGGACACAGATACGCAGTATTTT
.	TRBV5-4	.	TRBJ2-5	CASRDQRASQETQYF	TGTGCCAGCAGGGACCAGCGGGCGAGCCAAGAGACCCAGTACTTC
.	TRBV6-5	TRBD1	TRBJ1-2	CATGQVFNYGYTF	TGTGCCACCGGACAGGTCTTTAACTATGGCTACACCTTC
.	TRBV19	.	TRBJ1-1	CASSGPLFEAFF	TGTGCCAGTAGTGGTCCCCTATTTGAAGCTTTCTTT
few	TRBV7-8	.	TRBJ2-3	CASSLNRADTQYF	TGTGCCAGCAGCTTAAATAGGGCGGATACGCAGTATTTT
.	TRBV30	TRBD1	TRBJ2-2	CAWATGTNTGELFF	TGTGCCTGGGCGACAGGGACGAACACCGGGGAGCTGTTTTTT
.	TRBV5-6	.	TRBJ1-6	CASSWGRQGNSPLHF	TGTGCCAGCAGCTGGGGGAGGCAGGGGAATTCACCCCTCCACTTT
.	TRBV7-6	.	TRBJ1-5	CASSQGGHYNQPQHF	TGTGCCAGCAGCCAGGGAGGTCATTACAATCAGCCCCAGCATTTT
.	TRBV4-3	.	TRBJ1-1	CASSAQQGRNTEAFF	TGCGCCAGCAGCGCCCAACAGGGAAGGAACACTGAAGCTTTCTTT
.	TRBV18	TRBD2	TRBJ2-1	CASSPRLAGAQEQFF	TGTGCCAGCTCACCACGGCTAGCGGGGGCACAGGAGCAGTTCTTC
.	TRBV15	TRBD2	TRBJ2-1	CATSRDGSSGSNEQFF	TGTGCCACCAGCAGAGATGGCTCTAGCGGGAGCAATGAGCAGTTCTTC
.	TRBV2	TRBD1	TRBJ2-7	CASSVDQGASYEQYF	TGTGCCAGCAGTGTCGATCAGGGGGCGTCCTACGAGCAGTACTTC
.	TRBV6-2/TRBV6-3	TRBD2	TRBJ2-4	CASSPGDSGGIAKNIQYF	TGTGCCAGCAGCCCGGGGGATAGCGGGGGTATAGCCAAAAACATTCAGTACTTC
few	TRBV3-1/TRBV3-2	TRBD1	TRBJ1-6	CASSRDPQGAGSPLHF	TGTGCCAGCAGCCGAGACCCCCAGGGGGCAGGATCACCCCTCCACTTT
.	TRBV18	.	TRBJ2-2	CASSPYNANTGELFF	TGTGCCAGCTCACCATATAACGCTAACACCGGGGAGCTGTTTTTT
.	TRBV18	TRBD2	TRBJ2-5	CASSFSTTSGSPKETQYF	TGTGCCAGCTCCTTTTCAACAACTAGCGGGAGTCCCAAAGAGACCCAGTACTTC
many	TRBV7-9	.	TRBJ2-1	CASSPFWTEQFF	TGTGCCAGCAGCCCTTTTTGGACGGAGCAGTTCTTC
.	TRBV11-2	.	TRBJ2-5	CASSFYTSGETQYF	TGTGCCAGCAGCTTCTACACCTCGGGGGAGACCCAGTACTTC
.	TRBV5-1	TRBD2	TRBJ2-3	CASSSSGGTDTQYF	TGCGCCAGCAGCTCGAGCGGGGGGACAGATACGCAGTATTTT
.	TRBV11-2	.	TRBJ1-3	CASSKRPVGNTIYF	TGTGCCAGCAGTAAACGGCCTGTGGGAAACACCATATATTTT
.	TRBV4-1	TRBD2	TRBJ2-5	CASSQVRGGPQETQYF	TGCGCCAGCAGCCAAGTCCGGGGGGGGCCGCAAGAGACCCAGTACTTC
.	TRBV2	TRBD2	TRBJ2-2	CASSEGVLAGTGELFF	TGTGCCAGCAGTGAGGGGGTGCTAGCGGGGACCGGGGAGCTGTTTTTT
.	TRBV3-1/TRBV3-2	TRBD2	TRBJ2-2	CASSQASGGPELFF	TGTGCCAGCAGCCAAGCTAGCGGGGGGCCGGAGCTGTTTTTT
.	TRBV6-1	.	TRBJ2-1	CASSEWGVDEQFF	TGTGCCAGCAGTGAATGGGGGGTCGATGAGCAGTTCTTC
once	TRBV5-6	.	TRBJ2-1	CASSLDGTGLYNEQFF	TGTGCCAGCAGCTTGGATGGGACTGGTCTCTACAATGAGCAGTTCTTC
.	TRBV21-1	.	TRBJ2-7	CASSFDLDKAYEQYF	TGTGCCAGCAGCTTCGACCTGGACAAGGCCTACGAGCAGTACTTC
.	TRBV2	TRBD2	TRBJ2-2	CASRPLAGGPVTGELFF	TGTGCCAGCAGGCCACTAGCGGGGGGGCCGGTCACCGGGGAGCTGTTTTTT
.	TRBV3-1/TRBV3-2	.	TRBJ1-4	CASRRGGVEKLFF	TGTGCCAGCAGGAGAGGGGGGGTTGAAAAACTGTTTTTT
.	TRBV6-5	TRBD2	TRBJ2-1	CASSYGTSVGNEQFF	TGTGCCAGCAGTTACGGGACTAGCGTTGGCAATGAGCAGTTCTTC
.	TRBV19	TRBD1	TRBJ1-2	CASTTPGGQGARGYTF	TGTGCCAGTACCACTCCGGGGGGACAGGGGGCGCGAGGCTACACCTTC
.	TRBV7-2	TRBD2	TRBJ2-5	CASSLRASGGQETQYF	TGTGCCAGCAGCTTAAGGGCTAGCGGGGGTCAAGAGACCCAGTACTTC